The text below deals with one T cell receptor beta chain. What it binds is not known. This record comes from a study of vaccination and CD4 T cells after COVID-19. Study background: Post-COVID draws followed diagnosis by a median roughly 100 days (range 35 to 161).

The Oncomine TCR Beta short-read assay was what sequenced the DNA obtained from cultured CD4+ T cells. TCRdb reprocessed the PCR reads via MiXCR and lists one record per CDR3 protein. The repertoire has fewer than 15,000 distinct CDR3 sequences, around 47% of them found once; the top ten carry about an eighth. V lost 3 bases and J 3 bases, leaving 12 bases between the germline ends. The CDR3 is made up of 15 amino acids. Treatment described: 10-day PBMC culture with coronavirus spike peptide pools or control peptides (ViraFEST assay). Sequencing input: CD4+ T cells from blood, cultured in vitro. The genes are TRBV12-3 or TRBV12-4 and TRBJ1-5; tentatively, D is TRBD1 (5 bases). The receptor was isolated from a human donor who had recovered from COVID-19. The CDR3 loop is CASSFMGGTNQPQHF. CDR3 sequence (DNA): TGTGCCAGCAGTTTTATGGGGGGAACCAATCAGCCCCAGCATTTT.